The entry that follows covers one T cell receptor beta chain sequence. Its specificity is not known. The CDR3 consists of 14 residues. V was pared by 7 bases and J by 4 bases, with 13 bases between. The V gene's germline CDR1 is MDHEN and CDR2 SYDVKM. The PCR had 60 Vbeta and 13 Jbeta primers. The assay was immunoSEQ multiplex PCR, and TCRdb's table has in-frame clones only and misses some. The sample records about 150,000 clones, roughly 80% being singletons. The data belong to a study of cytomegalovirus exposure and HLA in healthy donors. Donors in the study were healthy people who gave bone marrow. The donors, nominally healthy at sampling, likely had unrecorded immune exposures. Findings and limits, study-wide: The study dropped some indistinguishable V segments, TRBV6-2 and TRBV6-3 among them.

Sequenced sample: PBMCs. The J gene is TRBJ1-4, the V gene TRBV28; D call uncertain. The TCR was taken from a male donor in good health and CMV-seronegative. The CDR3 DNA reads as TGTGCCAGCATTCCCCGGGGTCTTAATGAAAAACTGTTTTTT. It yields the protein CASIPRGLNEKLFF.